These 9 T cell receptor beta chains were sequenced from one sample in a study of cytomegalovirus exposure and HLA in healthy donors. This PCR relied on a set of 60 Vbeta primers and 13 Jbeta primers. Some clones are missing from TCRdb's copy, which holds only in-frame ones; the method was immunoSEQ multiplex PCR. Among approximately 180,000 clones listed, roughly 87% were seen once. Sequenced: PBMCs. The receptors shown here come from a girl under three years old in good health and CMV-seronegative.

The chain couples TRBV5-1 to TRBJ2-1; D is undetermined. CDR1 and CDR2 from the germline V gene are SGHRS and YFSETQ. Trimming took 4 bases from V and 0 from J, leaving 5 bases between them. The CDR3 runs 13 residues. The CDR3 nucleotides read TGCGCCAGCAGCGAGCTCTCCTACAATGAGCAGTTCTTC. Translation gives CASSELSYNEQFF. The full variable domain, its missing parts supplied by reference TRBV5-1 and TRBJ2-1, is KAGVTQTPRYLIKTRGQQVTLSCSPISGHRSVSWYQQTPGQGLQFLFEYFSETQRNKGNFPGRFSGRQFSNSRSEMNVSTLELGDSALYLCASSELSYNEQFFGPGTRLTVL.

The chain carries TRBV6-1 and TRBJ2-7; D may be TRBD1 (6 bases). The germline V gene has CDR1 MNHNS and CDR2 SASEGT. Trimming pared 7 bases from V and 5 bases from J, leaving 15 bases between. CDR3 length: 13 amino acids. Written as DNA, the CDR3 is TGTGCCAGCAATCGGGCAGGGGTCGACGAGCAGTACTTC. Its translation is CASNRAGVDEQYF.

This clone was counted once. The chain employs TRBV11-2 and TRBJ2-3; tentatively, D is TRBD1 (5 bases). The CDR3 runs 15 residues. CDR1 SGHAT and CDR2 FQNNGV come from the germline V gene. V gave up 7 bases and J gave up 3 bases, with 17 bases separating them. CDR3 sequence reads: CASTLRAGQTDTQYF. The CDR3 DNA reads TGTGCCAGCACCCTAAGGGCAGGGCAGACAGATACGCAGTATTTT.

The CDR3 spells CASSWGLANEQFF. The CDR3 nucleotides read TGTGCCAGCAGCTGGGGACTCGCCAATGAGCAGTTCTTC. J is TRBJ2-1 and V is TRBV7-3; a weak D match, TRBD2 (6 bases). Germline-derived CDR1 and CDR2 are SGHTA and FQGTGA. The CDR3 length is 13 residues. Between the trimmed V and J ends, which lost 4 bases and 6 bases, there was a span of 10 bases.

The V gene is TRBV5-1, the J gene TRBJ1-6; 8 bases are shared with TRBD1. The CDR3 sequence is 17 residues long. The ends lost 4 bases at V and 8 bases at J; junction bases unmatched: 14. The germline V gene encodes CDR1 SGHRS and CDR2 YFSETQ. In DNA form, the CDR3 reads TGCGCCAGCAGCCAAGGTTTAGGGACAGGATTTCATTCACCCCTCCACTTT. It yields the protein CASSQGLGTGFHSPLHF.

This clone was counted once. This sequence joins TRBV10-3 and TRBJ2-5; 7 bases are a match to TRBD1. This CDR3 is built from 14 residues. Germline lookup yields CDR1 ENHRY and CDR2 SYGVKD. J gave up 0 bases and V 10 bases, and 8 bases lay outside the gene matches. The CDR3 DNA sequence: TGTGCCACCTCCTTGGGACAGAACCAAGAGACCCAGTACTTC. Translated, it gives CATSLGQNQETQYF.

V and J are TRBV5-1 and TRBJ2-3, with 8 bases fitting TRBD1. Germline trimming cut 2 bases from V and 7 bases from J; bases unmatched to any gene: 9. The CDR3 is 15 amino acids. Germline assignment: CDR1 SGHRS and CDR2 YFSETQ. The chain's CDR3 is CASSLLTGVLNTQYF. CDR3 nucleotide sequence: TGCGCCAGCAGCTTATTGACAGGGGTGTTGAATACGCAGTATTTT. Full variable domain (rest looked up from reference TRBV5-1 and TRBJ2-3): KAGVTQTPRYLIKTRGQQVTLSCSPISGHRSVSWYQQTPGQGLQFLFEYFSETQRNKGNFPGRFSGRQFSNSRSEMNVSTLELGDSALYLCASSLLTGVLNTQYFGPGTRLTVL.

This chain uses TRBV5-1 with TRBJ1-6; D gene uncertain. The V gene lost 0 bases and the J gene lost 2 bases, with 9 bases spanning the gap. CDR1 is SGHRS and CDR2 is YFSETQ in the germline V gene. The CDR3 runs to 16 residues. The CDR3 here is CASSLVRVAYNSPLHF. For the CDR3, the DNA is TGCGCCAGCAGCTTGGTTCGGGTTGCCTATAATTCACCCCTCCACTTT.

The rearrangement links TRBV7-9 to TRBJ2-1; D remains unclear. V gave up 3 bases and J gave up 5 bases, with 14 bases separating them. The germline V gene encodes CDR1 SEHNR and CDR2 FQNEAQ (reference sequence). The CDR3 consists of 15 residues. The CDR3 region is CASSFVPAPNNEQFF. Here the CDR3 DNA reads TGTGCCAGCAGCTTCGTTCCCGCACCTAACAATGAGCAGTTCTTC. Supplemented by reference TRBV7-9 and TRBJ2-1, the full variable domain reads DTGVSQNPRHKITKRGQNVTFRCDPISEHNRLYWYRQTLGQGPEFLTYFQNEAQLEKSRLLSDRFSAERPKGSFSTLEIQRTEQGDSAMYLCASSFVPAPNNEQFFGPGTRLTVL.